This entry describes one T cell receptor beta chain. Antigen specificity is unknown. This sample was included in a study of long-term antiretroviral therapy in people with HIV. General observations from the study: Pre-ART expanded clones dominated the repertoire at every time point.

A minimum of one pre-ART and two post-ART PBMC samples existed for each donor. United States facilities provided treatment to all participants with HIV. Held in samples before DNA extraction were 1-10 million cryopreserved PBMC. This was the immunoSEQ v3.0 assay at survey level. Sequenced by immunoSEQ multiplex PCR; TCRdb stores in-frame clones only, minus some. The repertoire consists of approximately 6,500 clones, with around 74% occurring once and the leading ten covering over 15%. The starting material was unsorted PBMCs, obtained 0.9 years before starting antiretroviral therapy. The clonotype comes from a man aged 35 to 55 with HIV.

The CDR3 is CASSPGTGSYEQYF. The CDR3 DNA reads TGTGCCAGTAGTCCGGGGACAGGGAGCTACGAGCAGTACTTC. V gene TRBV19 combines with J gene TRBJ2-7; TRBD1 matches 9 bases. V gave up 5 bases and J gave up 3 bases; unmatched junction bases: 5. Germline lookup yields CDR1 LNHDA and CDR2 SQIVND (reference sequence). This CDR3 has 14 amino acids.